This T cell receptor (beta chain) is from a study of chemoradiotherapy in HPV16-positive cancers. Study summary: Functional T-cell assays on a couple of HPV16-positive patients' cells defined candidate HPV-specific clones and common TCR motifs. Study-level findings and limits: Candidate HPV-specific clones and E7-related TCR motifs grew in tumor during treatment.

In germline, CDR1 is PRHDT, CDR2 FYEKMQ (reference sequence). The CDR3 is 17 residues long. The ends lost 0 bases at V and 8 bases at J; junction bases unmatched: 7. The protocol was immunoSEQ multiplex PCR, while the TCRdb copy is restricted to in-frame clones and leaves out a portion. The sample includes fewer than 70,000 clones, roughly 90% of them seen just once. About this clone itself: Antigen unknown.

The gene calls are TRBV13 and TRBJ2-1; 13 nucleotides align to TRBD2. This TCR came from a human donor with HPV-associated anogenital cancer. The specimen comprised blood, sampled from a patient who underwent chemoradiotherapy. As DNA, the CDR3 is TGTGCCAGCAGCTTAGGGACTAGCGGGAGGAGGGTCCATGAGCAGTTCTTC. The encoded protein is CASSLGTSGRRVHEQFF.